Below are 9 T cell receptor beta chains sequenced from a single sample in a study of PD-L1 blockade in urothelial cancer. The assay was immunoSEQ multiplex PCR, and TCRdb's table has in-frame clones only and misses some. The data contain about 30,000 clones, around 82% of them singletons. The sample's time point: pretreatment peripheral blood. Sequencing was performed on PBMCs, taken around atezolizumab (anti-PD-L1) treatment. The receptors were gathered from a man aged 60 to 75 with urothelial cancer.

As DNA, the CDR3 is TGCAGCGTTGAGGAGAGACAAGAGACCCAGTACTTC. Its protein is CSVEERQETQYF. The chain combines TRBV29-1 with TRBJ2-5; no clear D gene. Germline values: CDR1 SQVTM, CDR2 ANQGSEA. This CDR3 is 12 amino acids long. Trimming removed 3 bases at V and 2 bases at J, with 7 bases between.

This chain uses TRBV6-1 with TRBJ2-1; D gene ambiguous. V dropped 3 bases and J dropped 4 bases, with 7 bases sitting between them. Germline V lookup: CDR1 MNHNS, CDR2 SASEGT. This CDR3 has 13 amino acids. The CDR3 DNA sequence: TGTGCCAGCAGTGAGGGCTATTACAATGAGCAGTTCTTC. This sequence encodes CASSEGYYNEQFF.

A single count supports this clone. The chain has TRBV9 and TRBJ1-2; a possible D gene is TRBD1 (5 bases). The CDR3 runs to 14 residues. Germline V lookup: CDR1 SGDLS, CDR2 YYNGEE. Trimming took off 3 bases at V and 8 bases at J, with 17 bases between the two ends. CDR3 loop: CASSGARGDGGYTF. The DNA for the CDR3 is TGTGCCAGCAGCGGGGCCCGGGGGGATGGAGGCTACACCTTC.

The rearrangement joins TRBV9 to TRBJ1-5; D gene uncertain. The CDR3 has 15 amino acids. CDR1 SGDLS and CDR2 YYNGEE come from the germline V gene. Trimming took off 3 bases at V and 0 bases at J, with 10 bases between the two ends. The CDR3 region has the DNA TGTGCCAGCAGCGAGAGCCTTTATAGCAATCAGCCCCAGCATTTT. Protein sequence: CASSESLYSNQPQHF. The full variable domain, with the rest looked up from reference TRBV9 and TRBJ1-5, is DSGVTQTPKHLITATGQRVTLRCSPRSGDLSVYWYQQSLDQGLQFLIQYYNGEERAKGNILERFSAQQFPDLHSELNLSSLELGDSALYFCASSESLYSNQPQHFGDGTRLSIL.

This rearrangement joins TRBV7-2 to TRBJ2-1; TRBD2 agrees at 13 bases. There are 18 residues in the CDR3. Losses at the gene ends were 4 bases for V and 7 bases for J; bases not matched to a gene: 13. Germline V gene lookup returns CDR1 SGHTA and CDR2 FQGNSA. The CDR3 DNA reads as TGTGCCAGCAGCTCTAGACTAGCGGGAGGAAGGCTAAGGAATGAGCAGTTCTTC. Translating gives CASSSRLAGGRLRNEQFF. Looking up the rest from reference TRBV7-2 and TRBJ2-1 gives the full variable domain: GAGVSQSPSNKVTEKGKDVELRCDPISGHTALYWYRQSLGQGLEFLIYFQGNSAPDKSGLPSDRFSAERTGGSVSTLTIQRTQQEDSAVYLCASSSRLAGGRLRNEQFFGPGTRLTVL.

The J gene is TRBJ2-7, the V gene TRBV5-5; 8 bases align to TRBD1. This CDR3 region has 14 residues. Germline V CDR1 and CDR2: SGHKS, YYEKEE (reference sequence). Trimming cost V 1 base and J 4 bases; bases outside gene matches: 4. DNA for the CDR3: TGTGCCAGCAGCTTGTTGCAGGGGGCTTACGAGCAGTACTTC. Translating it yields CASSLLQGAYEQYF.

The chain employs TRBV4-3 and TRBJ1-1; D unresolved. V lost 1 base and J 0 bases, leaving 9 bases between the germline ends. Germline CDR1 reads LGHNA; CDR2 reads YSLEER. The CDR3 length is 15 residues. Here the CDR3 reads CASSQVAVLNTEAFF. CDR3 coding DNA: TGCGCCAGCAGCCAAGTGGCGGTGCTGAACACTGAAGCTTTCTTT.

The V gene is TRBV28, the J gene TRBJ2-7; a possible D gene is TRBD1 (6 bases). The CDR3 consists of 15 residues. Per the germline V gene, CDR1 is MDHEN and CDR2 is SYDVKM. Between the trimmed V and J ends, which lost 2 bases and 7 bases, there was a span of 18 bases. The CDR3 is CASSLEGPRRGEQYF. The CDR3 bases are TGTGCCAGCAGTTTAGAAGGGCCACGAAGGGGGGAGCAGTACTTC.

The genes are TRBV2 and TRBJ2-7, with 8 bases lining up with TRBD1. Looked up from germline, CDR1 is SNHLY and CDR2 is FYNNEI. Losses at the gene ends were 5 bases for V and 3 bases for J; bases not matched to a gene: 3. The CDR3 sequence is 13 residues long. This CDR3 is CASSTDRVYEQYF. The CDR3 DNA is TGTGCCAGCAGTACGGACAGGGTCTACGAGCAGTACTTC.